This T cell receptor (beta chain) was identified during a study of T cells after yellow fever vaccination. V dropped 2 bases and J dropped 4; count of bases not matched to a gene: 9. Germline V gene data show CDR1 as SGHRS and CDR2 as YFSETQ. The CDR3 sequence is 16 residues long. Findings and caveats of the study: There was a small share of clonotypes that showed up in both the CD4 and CD8 compartments.

TCRdb independently ran MiXCR on the 5' RACE reads; one entry per CDR3 protein. This sample yields fewer than 400,000 distinct CDR3 sequences, of which about 10% are seen a single time; 3% to 4% belongs to the top ten. On this clonotype itself: As yet, its antigen is unknown.

The clonotype originates from a man between 18 and 35 years old who received the YFV17D yellow fever vaccine. The J gene is TRBJ2-5, the V gene TRBV5-1, with TRBD2 matching over 9 bases. Sequenced here: CD4+ T cells sorted from PBMCs, sampled 45 days after the yellow fever booster vaccination. The CDR3 nucleotides read TGCGCCAGCAGCTTCTTAGCTAGCGGGGTGAGAGAGACCCAGTACTTC. Protein product: CASSFLASGVRETQYF.